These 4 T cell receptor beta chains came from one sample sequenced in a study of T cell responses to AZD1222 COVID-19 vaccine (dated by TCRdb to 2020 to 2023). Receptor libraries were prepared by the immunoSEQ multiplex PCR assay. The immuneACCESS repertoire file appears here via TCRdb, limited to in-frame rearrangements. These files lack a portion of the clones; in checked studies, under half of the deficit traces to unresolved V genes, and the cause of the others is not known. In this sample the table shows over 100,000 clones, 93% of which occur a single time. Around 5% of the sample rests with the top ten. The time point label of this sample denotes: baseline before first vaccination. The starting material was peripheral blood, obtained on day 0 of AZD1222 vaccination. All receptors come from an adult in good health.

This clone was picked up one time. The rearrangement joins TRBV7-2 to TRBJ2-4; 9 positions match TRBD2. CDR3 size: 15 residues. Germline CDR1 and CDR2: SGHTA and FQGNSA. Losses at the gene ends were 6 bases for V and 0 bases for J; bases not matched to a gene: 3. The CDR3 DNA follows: TGTGCCAGCAGTATGACTAGCGGAGCCAAAAACATTCAGTACTTC. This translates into CASSMTSGAKNIQYF.

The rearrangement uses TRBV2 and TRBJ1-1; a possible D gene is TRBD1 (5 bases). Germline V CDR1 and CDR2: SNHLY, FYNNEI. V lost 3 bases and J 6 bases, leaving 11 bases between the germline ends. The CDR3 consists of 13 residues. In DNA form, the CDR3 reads TGTGCCAGCAGTGATTCGGGGGACCCTGAAGCTTTCTTT. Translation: CASSDSGDPEAFF.

DNA of the CDR3: TGTGCCAGCAGCTCGCAGGGTTATGGCTACACCTTC. Protein product: CASSSQGYGYTF. V is TRBV7-8 and J is TRBJ1-2, with a tentative D call TRBD1 (5 bases). CDR1 SGHVS and CDR2 FQNEAQ come from the germline V gene. Trimming stripped 4 bases from V and 5 bases from J, with 8 bases between. The CDR3 spans 12 residues.

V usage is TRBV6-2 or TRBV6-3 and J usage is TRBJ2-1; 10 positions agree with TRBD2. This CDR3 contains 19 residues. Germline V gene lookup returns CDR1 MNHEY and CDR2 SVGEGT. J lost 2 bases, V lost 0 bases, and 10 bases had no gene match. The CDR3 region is CASSYSGLASGRAYNEQFF. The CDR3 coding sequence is TGTGCCAGCAGTTACTCGGGCCTAGCTAGCGGGAGAGCCTACAATGAGCAGTTCTTC.